Below are 21 T cell receptor beta chains sequenced from a single sample in a study of T cell repertoires in ileal Crohn's disease. Produced via immunoSEQ multiplex PCR; TCRdb's table is partial and in-frame only. The sample consists of just over 650 clones, approximately 97% of them appearing once. Time point given: inflamed ileum from the surgical specimen. The sample consisted of ileal tissue. These receptors all stem from an adult with Crohn's disease.

This chain links TRBV27 with TRBJ2-1; 9 nucleotides match TRBD1. Germline V gene data show CDR1 as MNHEY and CDR2 as SMNVEV (reference sequence). V lost 4 bases to trimming and J lost 5 bases; unmatched junction nucleotides: 3. The CDR3 has 14 residues. CDR3 protein: CASSSGQGNNEQFF. CDR3 bases: TGTGCCAGCAGTTCGGGACAGGGAAACAATGAGCAGTTCTTC.

This chain joins TRBV28 and TRBJ2-7, with TRBD2 identical over 8 bases. There are 17 residues in the CDR3. The V segment lost 4 bases and the J segment 1 base; nucleotides outside the gene matches: 12. The germline V gene encodes CDR1 MDHEN and CDR2 SYDVKM. CDR3 protein: CASSSPWGSGASYEQYV. The CDR3 DNA reads TGTGCCAGCAGTTCCCCCTGGGGTAGCGGGGCTTCCTACGAGCAGTACGTC.

The V and J genes are TRBV28 and TRBJ1-1, with D tentatively TRBD1 (5 bases). Between the trimmed V and J ends, which lost 5 bases and 0 bases, there was a span of 16 bases. The germline gives CDR1 MDHEN, CDR2 SYDVKM. This CDR3 has 16 amino acids. CDR3 sequence reads: CASSVDAGRMNTEAFF. CDR3 sequence (DNA): TGTGCCAGCAGTGTTGATGCGGGACGGATGAACACTGAAGCTTTCTTT.

V gene TRBV29-1 combines with J gene TRBJ1-6, with D hard to call. This CDR3 is 13 amino acids long. Germline-derived CDR1 and CDR2 are SQVTM and ANQGSEA. Trimming cost V 0 bases and J 9 bases, with 9 bases left between them. This CDR3 is CSVEETNGSPLHF. CDR3 sequence (DNA): TGCAGCGTTGAAGAAACCAATGGTTCACCCCTCCACTTT.

V and J are TRBV5-1 and TRBJ1-2; weak D call: TRBD1 (6 bases). Trimming took off 5 bases at V and 8 bases at J, with 19 bases between the two ends. The germline V gene has CDR1 SGHRS and CDR2 YFSETQ. The CDR3 covers 14 residues. The CDR3 DNA reads as TGCGCCAGCAGAGCCGAAGGGGGATCACGGGGCTACACCTTC. It translates to CASRAEGGSRGYTF.

The chain carries TRBV7-9 and TRBJ2-5; TRBD1 is a possible D gene (5 bases). This CDR3 is 15 amino acids long. V shed 5 bases and J shed 5 bases, with 18 bases lying between them. Germline loops: CDR1 SEHNR, CDR2 FQNEAQ (reference sequence). CDR3 residues: CASSPKGVWFETQYF. CDR3 DNA: TGTGCCAGCAGCCCAAAAGGGGTCTGGTTCGAGACCCAGTACTTC.

This chain uses TRBV15 with TRBJ2-5; 8 bases fit TRBD2. The J segment lost 6 bases and the V segment lost 5 bases, leaving 17 bases of the junction unmatched. The CDR3 is 17 amino acids. Germline assignment: CDR1 LNHNV and CDR2 YYDKDF (reference sequence). In DNA form, the CDR3 reads TGTGCCACCAGCCCCGGGGGGGCGGGAGCGTTGGGAAAGACCCAGTACTTC. This sequence encodes CATSPGGAGALGKTQYF.

The sample holds one count of this clone. This chain connects TRBV7-9 to TRBJ2-1; 9 bases fit TRBD1. CDR1 and CDR2 (germline): SEHNR, FQNEAQ (reference sequence). The junction had 16 bases not matched to a gene; V was cut back by 5 bases and J by 8 bases. The CDR3 loop spans 17 amino acids. The CDR3 DNA follows: TGTGCCAGCAGCGCGAACCCCCCGGACAGGGGTTTTGATGAGCAGTTCTTC. Amino acid sequence: CASSANPPDRGFDEQFF.

The genes are TRBV2 and TRBJ2-1; D is unresolved. The CDR3 length is 12 residues. Germline V CDR1 and CDR2: SNHLY, FYNNEI. V was clipped by 5 bases and J by 8 bases, with 10 bases between them. DNA for the CDR3: TGTGCCAGCAGTCAATGGAGTGATGAGCAGTTCTTC. This codes for CASSQWSDEQFF.

The chain recombines TRBV29-1 with TRBJ1-2, with no clear D. Trimming took 8 bases from V and 4 from J, leaving 20 bases between them. CDR1 and CDR2 from the germline V gene are SQVTM and ANQGSEA. This CDR3 has 14 residues. Written as DNA, the CDR3 is TGCAGCATCATTGAAAGGGCGTCCCCCTATGGCTACACCTTC. Its protein product is CSIIERASPYGYTF.

The chain is built from TRBV10-3 and TRBJ2-5; no reliable D call. Trimming pared 2 bases from V and 5 bases from J, leaving 6 bases between. Germline V lookup: CDR1 ENHRY, CDR2 SYGVKD. The CDR3 is made up of 12 amino acids. The CDR3 nucleotides are TGTGCCATCAGTGAGAGGTTGGAGACCCAGTACTTC. Encoded protein: CAISERLETQYF.

The V gene is TRBV9, the J gene TRBJ2-2; D is possibly TRBD2 (5 bases). This CDR3 has 14 amino acids. The ends were cut back, 4 bases at V and 6 bases at J, with 13 bases in the middle. Per germline, CDR1 SGDLS and CDR2 YYNGEE. The CDR3 DNA reads TGTGCCAGCAGCTTCGACCTAGCTTCCGGGGAGCTGTTTTTT. Encoded protein: CASSFDLASGELFF.

The rearrangement joins TRBV30 to TRBJ1-2; 7 bases line up with TRBD1. V was clipped by 0 bases and J by 7 bases; unmatched bases: 5. The CDR3 totals 13 residues. The germline CDR1 and CDR2 sequences are GTSNPN and SVGIG (reference sequence). The CDR3 DNA follows: TGTGCCTGGAGTGTAACAGGGGAGGGTGGCTACACCTTC. Protein: CAWSVTGEGGYTF. The whole variable domain, remainder taken from reference TRBV30 and TRBJ1-2, is SQTIHQWPATLVQPVGSPLSLECTVEGTSNPNLYWYRQAAGRGLQLLFYSVGIGQISSEVPQNLSASRPQDRQFILSSKKLLLSDSGFYLCAWSVTGEGGYTFGSGTRLTVV.

The chain joins TRBV19 to TRBJ2-2; D call uncertain. The CDR3 loop spans 13 amino acids. Germline CDR1 LNHDA, CDR2 SQIVND (reference sequence). Trimming removed 10 bases at V and 1 base at J, with 10 bases between. This chain's CDR3 is CAIGEQNTGELFF. As DNA, the CDR3 is TGTGCCATTGGGGAACAGAACACCGGGGAGCTGTTTTTT.

The genes are TRBV7-2 and TRBJ1-1, with TRBD1 matching over 11 bases. After removal of 0 bases from V and 6 bases from J, the junction contained 3 bases not matched to a gene. CDR1 is SGHTA, CDR2 FQGNSA, per germline. This CDR3 has 15 amino acids. The chain's CDR3 is CASSLAGQGVSEAFF. The CDR3, as DNA: TGTGCCAGCAGCTTAGCGGGACAGGGGGTTTCTGAAGCTTTCTTT.

The V gene is TRBV12-5, the J gene TRBJ1-2, with a tentative D call TRBD1 (6 bases). CDR3 length: 17 amino acids. Germline V gene data show CDR1 as LGHNT and CDR2 as FRNRAP. V gave up 1 base and J gave up 5 bases, with 20 bases separating them. The CDR3 region is CASGLARGGAVEYGYTF. For the CDR3, the DNA is TGTGCTAGTGGTTTGGCCCGCGGGGGGGCAGTGGAATATGGCTACACCTTC.

This clone was detected once. The rearrangement links TRBV9 to TRBJ1-3; D is undetermined. This CDR3 is built from 10 residues. Germline CDR1 SGDLS, CDR2 YYNGEE. Trimming took 3 bases from V and 5 from J, leaving 0 bases between them. CDR3 DNA sequence: TGTGCCAGCAGCGGAAACACCATATATTTT. Amino acid sequence: CASSGNTIYF.

The genes are TRBV7-2 and TRBJ2-5; D might be TRBD2 (6 bases). Deletions cut 5 bases from V and 5 bases from J, with 18 bases between. Germline V CDR1 and CDR2: SGHTA, FQGNSA. The CDR3 has 15 residues. CDR3 region: CASSDQGLASETQYF. DNA for the CDR3: TGTGCCAGCAGCGACCAAGGGCTAGCGTCGGAGACCCAGTACTTC.

CDR3 region: CASGRSGTMNTEAFF. The DNA for the CDR3 is TGTGCCAGCGGGAGGTCCGGGACCATGAACACTGAAGCTTTCTTT. The gene calls are TRBV6-5 and TRBJ1-1, with D possibly matching TRBD1 (5 bases). CDR3 length: 15 residues. CDR1 MNHEY and CDR2 SVGAGI come from the germline V gene. Trimming took 8 bases from V and 0 from J, leaving 16 bases between them.

This chain uses TRBV7-5 with TRBJ2-3; the table gives TRBD2 as D, unverified against the DNA. TRBV7-5 constitutes a pseudogene. CDR3 length: 14 residues. CDR3 sequence (DNA): TGTGCCAGAAGCTTGGGACTAGCTGGAGATACGCAGTATTTT. Translation: CARSLGLAGDTQYF.

This sequence joins TRBV5-1 and TRBJ2-6; D may be TRBD1 (5 bases). The CDR3 runs 15 residues. Trimming removed 5 bases at V and 2 bases at J, with 11 bases between. The germline V gene has CDR1 SGHRS and CDR2 YFSETQ. CDR3 sequence reads: CASRQDTPGANVLTF. The CDR3 coding sequence is TGCGCCAGCAGACAGGATACCCCTGGGGCCAACGTCCTGACTTTC.